This T cell receptor (beta chain) is from a study of blood T cell repertoires in COVID-19. The data were produced by immunoSEQ multiplex PCR, yet TCRdb's version contains in-frame clones alone and is incomplete. The table lists a few hundred thousand clones, approximately 84% of them singletons, with 1% in the top ten. The germline gives CDR1 SQVTM, CDR2 ANQGSEA. Trimming at V came to 6 bases and at J to 11 bases, leaving 9 bases not matched to a gene. This CDR3 region has 12 residues. Participants were aged about 18 to 89 years, lived in over 20 US areas, and enrolled virtually. Donors in Cohort 3 counted as recovered after two negative PCRs, clearance, or symptom resolution.

V usage is TRBV29-1 and J usage is TRBJ2-7; 11 positions agree with TRBD1. This clonotype originated in a woman aged 25-40 years who had recovered from COVID-19. The material sequenced was PBMCs or T cells enriched from blood (not recorded which). The CDR3 loop is CSVAGQGAREYF. CDR3 DNA sequence: TGCAGCGTCGCCGGACAGGGGGCCAGGGAGTACTTC.